Following are 11 T cell receptor beta chains from one sample sequenced in a study of radiotherapy plus CTLA-4 blockade in lung cancer. TCRdb keeps only in-frame clones here, not all; method: immunoSEQ multiplex PCR. Of 25,000 to 40,000 clones in the sample, 70% were seen once. Sequenced material: peripheral blood, taken from a patient treated with radiotherapy plus ipilimumab. These receptor sequences come from a human donor with non-small cell lung cancer who had stable disease on radiotherapy plus ipilimumab.

This clone was detected a few times. The chain couples TRBV10-3 to TRBJ1-4; no definite D call. The V gene's germline CDR1 is ENHRY and CDR2 SYGVKD. The CDR3 spans 11 residues. V shed 4 bases and J shed 11 bases, with 8 bases lying between them. The DNA for the CDR3 is TGTGCCATCAGTGGGGGTTCGAAACTGTTTTTT. It specifies CAISGGSKLFF.

This chain joins TRBV2 and TRBJ2-7; no definite D call. This CDR3 is built from 16 residues. Trimming shortened V by 6 bases and J by 4 bases, and 22 bases separated the two germline ends. Per the germline V gene, CDR1 is SNHLY and CDR2 is FYNNEI. The CDR3 loop is CASRRSPTPASYEQYF. CDR3 DNA: TGTGCCAGCAGGCGAAGCCCGACACCCGCCTCGTACGAGCAGTACTTC. Full variable domain (remainder filled in from reference TRBV2 and TRBJ2-7): EPEVTQTPSHQVTQMGQEVILRCVPISNHLYFYWYRQILGQKVEFLVSFYNNEISEKSEIFDDQFSVERPDGSNFTLKIRSTKLEDSAMYFCASRRSPTPASYEQYFGPGTRLTVT.

This clone is classed as medium-sized. The gene calls are TRBV6-1 and TRBJ2-1, with D perhaps matching TRBD2 (5 bases). Germline V CDR1 and CDR2: MNHNS, SASEGT. Trimming removed 0 bases at V and 4 bases at J, with 7 bases between. CDR3 length: 14 amino acids. As DNA, the CDR3 is TGTGCCAGCAGTGAAGCGGCGGGTTACAATGAGCAGTTCTTC. Translating it yields CASSEAAGYNEQFF.

This chain joins TRBV19 and TRBJ1-5; no reliable D call. The germline gives CDR1 LNHDA, CDR2 SQIVND (reference sequence). This CDR3 region has 15 residues. Trimming pared 7 bases from V and 6 bases from J, leaving 19 bases between. The CDR3 is CASNPGFSDFQPQHF. In DNA form, the CDR3 reads TGTGCCAGTAACCCCGGGTTTTCGGATTTTCAGCCCCAGCATTTT.

V and J are TRBV6-1 and TRBJ1-1; D unclear. Trimming removed 8 bases from V and 1 base from J, with 11 bases in between. CDR1 is MNHNS, CDR2 SASEGT, per germline. This CDR3 is built from 13 residues. The CDR3 nucleotides read TGTGCCAGCGGGATCAGTGCGAACACTGAAGCTTTCTTT. The encoded protein is CASGISANTEAFF.

The CDR3 sequence: CASSPLGLAGEDDNEQFF. The CDR3 DNA reads as TGTGCCAGCTCACCCCTAGGACTAGCGGGAGAGGACGACAATGAGCAGTTCTTC. J is TRBJ2-1 and V is TRBV18; 13 bases map to TRBD2. CDR3 length: 18 amino acids. V gave up 3 bases and J gave up 5 bases; unmatched junction bases: 10. Germline V gives CDR1 KGHSH, CDR2 LQKENI.

The chain combines TRBV5-1 with TRBJ2-5, with D hard to call. Deletions cut 2 bases from V and 2 bases from J, with 7 bases between. The CDR3 consists of 13 residues. The germline CDR1 and CDR2 sequences are SGHRS and YFSETQ. The CDR3 DNA sequence: TGCGCCAGCAGCTTAAGCCCTCAAGAGACCCAGTACTTC. Translating gives CASSLSPQETQYF.

This clone turned up a few times. The gene calls are TRBV19 and TRBJ2-7, with a tentative D call TRBD1 (7 bases). V lost 9 bases and J lost 3, with 15 bases in between. The CDR3 is made up of 13 amino acids. The V gene's germline CDR1 is LNHDA and CDR2 SQIVND (reference sequence). CDR3 amino acids: CASRGTANYEQYF. The CDR3 DNA reads TGTGCCAGCCGCGGGACAGCCAACTACGAGCAGTACTTC.

The rearrangement joins TRBV4-1 to TRBJ1-2; 9 bases align to TRBD1. The germline V gene has CDR1 MGHRA and CDR2 YSYEKL. The ends lost 0 bases at V and 7 bases at J; junction bases unmatched: 3. CDR3 length: 14 amino acids. In nucleotides, the CDR3 is TGCGCCAGCAGCCAAGATGACAGGGGGATTGGCTACACCTTC. This encodes CASSQDDRGIGYTF.

The chain links TRBV5-1 to TRBJ2-7; 8 bases line up with TRBD2. The length of the CDR3 is 15 residues. Germline assignment: CDR1 SGHRS and CDR2 YFSETQ. The V gene end was trimmed by 0 bases and the J gene end by 2 bases; junction bases not matched to a gene: 4. The CDR3 sequence is CASSLVAGGTYEQYF. Written as DNA, the CDR3 is TGCGCCAGCAGCTTGGTTGCGGGAGGCACCTACGAGCAGTACTTC. Using reference TRBV5-1 and TRBJ2-7 for the parts outside the CDR3, the full variable domain is KAGVTQTPRYLIKTRGQQVTLSCSPISGHRSVSWYQQTPGQGLQFLFEYFSETQRNKGNFPGRFSGRQFSNSRSEMNVSTLELGDSALYLCASSLVAGGTYEQYFGPGTRLTVT.

The chain couples TRBV29-1 to TRBJ2-7, with unresolved D. V was pared by 0 bases and J by 4 bases, with 7 bases between. CDR3 length: 12 amino acids. From germline, CDR1 is SQVTM and CDR2 ANQGSEA. This chain's CDR3 is CSVEDSVYEQYF. CDR3 nucleotides: TGCAGCGTTGAAGATTCCGTTTACGAGCAGTACTTC.